This TCR beta chain was identified during a study of control samples from healthy donors and cancer patients. The data were produced by immunoSEQ multiplex PCR, yet TCRdb's version contains in-frame clones alone and is incomplete. Seen here are roughly 170,000 clones, roughly 94% observed once, and the top ten hold 1.3%. The V and J ends lost 6 bases and 1 base, in that order; junction bases with no gene match: 4. CDR3 length: 17 residues. Germline loops: CDR1 ENHRY, CDR2 SYGVKD. The sample taken for sequencing was blood. The clonotype comes from a woman younger than 35 in good health. The chain has TRBV10-3 and TRBJ2-2; 14 bases agree with TRBD2. The CDR3: CAIRRTSGGLNTGELFF. DNA for the CDR3: TGTGCCATCAGGCGGACTAGCGGGGGGCTGAACACCGGGGAGCTGTTTTTT.